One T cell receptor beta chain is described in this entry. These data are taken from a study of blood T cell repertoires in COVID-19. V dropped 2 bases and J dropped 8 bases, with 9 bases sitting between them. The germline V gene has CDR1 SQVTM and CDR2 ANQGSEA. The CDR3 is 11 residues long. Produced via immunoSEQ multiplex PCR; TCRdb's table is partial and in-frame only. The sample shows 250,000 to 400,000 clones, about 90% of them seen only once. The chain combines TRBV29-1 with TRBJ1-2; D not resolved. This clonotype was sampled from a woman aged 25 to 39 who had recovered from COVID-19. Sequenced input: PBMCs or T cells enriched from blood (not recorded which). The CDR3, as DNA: TGCAGCGTTGAAACGGGGAGCGGCTACACCTTC. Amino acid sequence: CSVETGSGYTF.